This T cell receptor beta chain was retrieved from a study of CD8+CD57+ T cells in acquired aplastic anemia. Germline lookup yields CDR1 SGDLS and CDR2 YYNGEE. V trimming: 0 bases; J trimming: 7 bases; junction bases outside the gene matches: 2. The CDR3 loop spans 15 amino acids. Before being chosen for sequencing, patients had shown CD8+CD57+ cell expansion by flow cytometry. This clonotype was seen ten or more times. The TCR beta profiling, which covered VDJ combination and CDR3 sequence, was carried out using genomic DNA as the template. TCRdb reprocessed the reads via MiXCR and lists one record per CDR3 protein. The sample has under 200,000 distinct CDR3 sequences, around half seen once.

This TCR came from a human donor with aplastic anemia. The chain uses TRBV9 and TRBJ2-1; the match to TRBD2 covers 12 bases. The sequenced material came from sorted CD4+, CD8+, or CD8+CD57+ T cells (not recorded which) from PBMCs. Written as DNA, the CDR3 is TGTGCCAGCAGCGTAGGGACTAGCGGGAAAAATGAGCAGTTCTTC. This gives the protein CASSVGTSGKNEQFF.